The next 24 T cell receptor beta chains were all read from a single sample in a study of OX40 agonist ivuxolimab in advanced cancers. Libraries came from the immunoSEQ multiplex PCR assay. In TCRdb, the immuneACCESS table is reduced to in-frame sequences with V and J assigned. These tables do not hold every clone; where another copy was compared, an unresolved V gene accounts for under half, and the others remain unexplained. A total of tens of thousands of clones appear in this sample, about 91% of them only once. The ten largest account for approximately 0.38% of the sample. The sequencing used CD4+ or CD8+ T cells sorted from blood, collected in a trial of the OX40 agonist ivuxolimab. Source of these receptors: an adult with an advanced solid tumor such as melanoma, head and neck, liver or kidney cancer.

Concerning this clone: At one end, the junction sequence differs from germline, possibly due to a read error. The same CDR3 arises from other DNA sequences in this sample as well. This chain uses TRBV6-5 with TRBJ2-1; the match to TRBD1 covers 7 bases. Germline assignment: CDR1 MNHEY and CDR2 SVGAGI. The length of the CDR3 is 15 residues. CDR3 sequence (DNA): TGCGCCAGCAGTTACACAAGGGGACAGTACAATGAGCAGTTCTTC. This codes for CASSYTRGQYNEQFF.

The CDR3 sequence: CASSLGIPLTSYEQYF. As DNA, the CDR3 is TGTGCCAGCAGCTTAGGGATCCCGCTGACCTCGTACGAGCAGTACTTC. The chain links TRBV5-4 to TRBJ2-7; no reliable D call. The ends were cut back, 2 bases at V and 4 bases at J, with 19 bases in the middle. The germline V gene has CDR1 SGHNT and CDR2 YYREEE (reference sequence). CDR3 length: 16 residues.

V usage is TRBV7-2 and J usage is TRBJ1-4, with unresolved D. The CDR3 totals 14 residues. V was cut by 5 bases and J by 3 bases, with 10 bases left in between. Germline V lookup: CDR1 SGHTA, CDR2 FQGNSA. The CDR3 region is CASSQTGPNEKLFF. The CDR3 nucleotides are TGTGCCAGCAGCCAAACTGGGCCTAATGAAAAACTGTTTTTT.

V usage is TRBV4-3 and J usage is TRBJ2-1; a possible D gene is TRBD2 (6 bases). There are 13 residues in the CDR3. The germline gives CDR1 LGHNA, CDR2 YSLEER. Trimming shortened V by 0 bases and J by 11 bases, and 11 bases separated the two germline ends. CDR3: CASSQEGGTKQFF. CDR3 DNA: TGCGCCAGCAGCCAAGAGGGGGGAACGAAGCAGTTCTTC.

In nucleotides, the CDR3 is TGTGCCAGCAGCTCGGGACTAGCGCGTAACATTCAGTACTTC. Amino acids: CASSSGLARNIQYF. This rearrangement joins TRBV7-8 to TRBJ2-4; 10 nucleotides agree with TRBD2. Germline values: CDR1 SGHVS, CDR2 FQNEAQ. With 4 bases clipped from V and 7 bases from J, the junction kept 4 bases outside the gene matches. CDR3 length: 14 residues. Supplemented by reference TRBV7-8 and TRBJ2-4, the full variable domain reads GAGVSQSPRYKVAKRGQDVALRCDPISGHVSLFWYQQALGQGPEFLTYFQNEAQLDKSGLPSDRFFAERPEGSVSTLKIQRTQQEDSAVYLCASSSGLARNIQYFGAGTRLSVL.

V and J are TRBV27 and TRBJ1-2; the D is unclear. The ends were cut back, 3 bases at V and 0 bases at J, with 8 bases in the middle. Germline assignment: CDR1 MNHEY and CDR2 SMNVEV (reference sequence). The CDR3 is 14 amino acids. The CDR3: CASSFSATNYGYTF. For the CDR3, the DNA is TGTGCCAGCAGTTTCTCCGCGACTAACTATGGCTACACCTTC.

The chain is built from TRBV19 and TRBJ1-6; possible D gene TRBD1, 6 bases. The CDR3 has 14 amino acids. Germline-derived CDR1 and CDR2 are LNHDA and SQIVND (reference sequence). V gave up 3 bases and J gave up 5 bases, with 8 bases separating them. The CDR3 nucleotides are TGTGCCAGTAGTATCGACAGGAATAATTCACCCCTCCACTTT. Translated: CASSIDRNNSPLHF.

This clone was seen just once. The rearrangement uses TRBV7-8 and TRBJ1-6; D is unclear. With 2 bases removed from V and 7 bases from J, the gap between germline ends came to 12 bases. Germline CDR1 reads SGHVS; CDR2 reads FQNEAQ. This CDR3 contains 15 residues. CDR3 residues: CASSLIRVSNSPLHF. CDR3 sequence (DNA): TGTGCCAGCAGCTTAATAAGGGTTTCCAATTCACCCCTCCACTTT. Drawing the rest from reference TRBV7-8 and TRBJ1-6, the complete variable domain is GAGVSQSPRYKVAKRGQDVALRCDPISGHVSLFWYQQALGQGPEFLTYFQNEAQLDKSGLPSDRFFAERPEGSVSTLKIQRTQQEDSAVYLCASSLIRVSNSPLHFGNGTRLTVT.

The chain is built from TRBV2 and TRBJ2-7, with 11 bases lining up with TRBD2. Germline lookup yields CDR1 SNHLY and CDR2 FYNNEI. V dropped 6 bases and J dropped 3; count of bases not matched to a gene: 10. The CDR3 is 16 amino acids. The CDR3: CASSPLGLAGIYEQYF. In DNA form, the CDR3 reads TGTGCCAGCAGCCCCCTTGGACTAGCGGGTATCTACGAGCAGTACTTC.

J is TRBJ1-4 and V is TRBV29-1; D is undetermined. The V end lost 4 bases, the J end lost 0 bases, and 9 bases lay between the germline ends. Germline assignment: CDR1 SQVTM and CDR2 ANQGSEA. The CDR3 runs to 14 residues. Here the CDR3 reads CSVGKGSTNEKLFF. Here the CDR3 DNA reads TGCAGCGTTGGAAAGGGATCAACTAATGAAAAACTGTTTTTT.

The rearrangement uses TRBV5-4 and TRBJ2-3; no reliable D call. The CDR3 is 15 amino acids. The V gene's germline CDR1 is SGHNT and CDR2 YYREEE (reference sequence). V lost 1 base to trimming and J lost 2 bases, with 11 bases between them. The DNA for the CDR3 is TGTGCCAGCAGCTTGAATAGTAGGGCCACAGATACGCAGTATTTT. The encoded protein is CASSLNSRATDTQYF.

The rearrangement joins TRBV6-5 to TRBJ1-1; 7 bases are shared with TRBD1. After removal of 5 bases from V and 3 bases from J, the junction contained 9 bases not matched to a gene. Germline V lookup: CDR1 MNHEY, CDR2 SVGAGI. There are 15 residues in the CDR3. The CDR3 here is CASSPSSGGDTEAFF. Here the CDR3 DNA reads TGTGCCAGCAGTCCCTCTTCAGGGGGAGACACTGAAGCTTTCTTT.

This rearrangement joins TRBV7-9 to TRBJ2-2; 11 nucleotides align to TRBD1. There are 15 residues in the CDR3. Trimming took 5 bases from V and 6 from J; bases not matched to a gene: 5. In germline, CDR1 is SEHNR, CDR2 FQNEAQ (reference sequence). The CDR3 is CASSPGQGDSGELFF. The CDR3 coding sequence is TGTGCCAGCAGCCCGGGACAGGGGGACTCCGGGGAGCTGTTTTTT.

V usage is TRBV9 and J usage is TRBJ1-5; 11 nucleotides line up with TRBD1. The CDR3 is 17 residues long. Germline assignment: CDR1 SGDLS and CDR2 YYNGEE. With V trimmed by 3 bases and J by 2 bases, 7 bases remained unmatched. The CDR3 here is CASSAGQGAEGNQPQHF. Here the CDR3 DNA reads TGTGCCAGCAGCGCAGGACAGGGGGCGGAGGGCAATCAGCCCCAGCATTTT.

The table lists this clone with a count of one. The chain combines TRBV6-5 with TRBJ1-1; TRBD1 aligns across 8 bases. This CDR3 comprises 15 residues. Germline CDR1 is MNHEY and CDR2 is SVGAGI. Trimming took 5 bases from V and 0 from J; bases not matched to a gene: 5. The CDR3 protein is CASSQDRGMNTEAFF. The DNA of the CDR3 is TGTGCCAGCAGTCAAGACAGGGGCATGAACACTGAAGCTTTCTTT.

This clone came up once. The chain links TRBV9 to TRBJ2-7; D unclear. Germline V gives CDR1 SGDLS, CDR2 YYNGEE. V gave up 0 bases and J gave up 5 bases, with 18 bases separating them. CDR3 size: 16 residues. As DNA, the CDR3 is TGTGCCAGCAGCGTAGCCCAGCACGAAAGCCAGGACGAGCAGTACTTC. Translating gives CASSVAQHESQDEQYF.

The genes are TRBV29-1 and TRBJ1-1; the match to TRBD1 covers 9 bases. The CDR3 spans 13 residues. V was pared by 5 bases and J by 3 bases, with 4 bases of the junction left unmatched. The germline CDR1 and CDR2 sequences are SQVTM and ANQGSEA. CDR3 sequence (DNA): TGCAGCGTTTTGACAGGGGGGGACACTGAAGCTTTCTTT. It specifies CSVLTGGDTEAFF.

The table lists this clone with a count of one. The chain uses TRBV6-5 and TRBJ2-4; TRBD1 matches at 8 bases. Germline V gene lookup returns CDR1 MNHEY and CDR2 SVGAGI. V was pared by 6 bases and J by 6 bases, with 4 bases of the junction left unmatched. The CDR3 extends over 13 amino acids. The CDR3 sequence is CASSFGQGNIQYF. DNA of the CDR3: TGTGCCAGCAGCTTCGGACAGGGAAACATTCAGTACTTC.

V and J are TRBV27 and TRBJ1-6, with D unresolved. The length of the CDR3 is 11 residues. Trimming removed 5 bases at V and 16 bases at J, with 12 bases between. The germline V gene encodes CDR1 MNHEY and CDR2 SMNVEV (reference sequence). The CDR3 reads CASSPPPILHF. CDR3 nucleotides: TGTGCCAGCAGTCCCCCCCCCATTCTCCACTTT.

The CDR3 sequence is CASRGLAGKNEQFF. The CDR3, as DNA: TGTGCCTCCCGGGGACTAGCGGGAAAGAATGAGCAGTTCTTC. The chain carries TRBV2 and TRBJ2-1; 13 bases agree with TRBD2. CDR1 SNHLY and CDR2 FYNNEI come from the germline V gene. CDR3 length equals 14 residues. With 11 bases clipped from V and 7 bases from J, the junction kept 8 bases outside the gene matches.

Concerning this clone: Compared with germline, one end of the junction differs, possibly owing to a read error. The sample has other DNA sequences that encode this CDR3 too. The chain employs TRBV30 and TRBJ1-5; D remains ambiguous. Germline loops: CDR1 GTSNPN, CDR2 SVGIG (reference sequence). This CDR3 is built from 14 residues. In DNA, the CDR3 is TGCGCCTGGAGTGCGGGGTATAGCAATCAGCCCCAGCATTTT. Protein: CAWSAGYSNQPQHF.

The chain recombines TRBV9 with TRBJ1-1; D is unclear. Between the trimmed V and J ends, which lost 3 bases and 10 bases, there was a span of 13 bases. CDR1 and CDR2 from the germline V gene are SGDLS and YYNGEE. This CDR3 has 12 amino acids. The CDR3 reads CASSGPGSGAFF. The CDR3 DNA is TGTGCCAGCAGCGGCCCGGGAAGCGGAGCTTTCTTT.

The chain carries TRBV7-8 and TRBJ1-5; D is possibly TRBD1 (6 bases). Germline-derived CDR1 and CDR2 are SGHVS and FQNEAQ. This CDR3 contains 16 residues. Trimming left V 2 bases short and J 0 bases short, with 11 bases between. For the CDR3, the DNA is TGTGCCAGCAGCTTACAGGGGCGTTATAGCAATCAGCCCCAGCATTTT. Translated: CASSLQGRYSNQPQHF.

This chain connects TRBV5-4 to TRBJ1-4; D is possibly TRBD1 (5 bases). Trimming stripped 1 base from V and 6 bases from J, with 10 bases between. This CDR3 is built from 14 residues. CDR1 and CDR2 (germline): SGHNT, YYREEE (reference sequence). For the CDR3, the DNA is TGTGCCAGCAGCTTGAAGCAGGGCGATGAAAAACTGTTTTTT. This encodes CASSLKQGDEKLFF.